This TCR beta chain was identified during a study of blood T cell repertoires in COVID-19. Across the whole study: The study drew acute and convalescent COVID-19 samples from the United States, Italy and Spain.

Original analysis: Estimated nucleated cell counts came from reference gene primer amplification. The method was immunoSEQ multiplex PCR; TCRdb's version includes in-frame clones alone and lacks a portion of them. That table furnishes V, J and clone size, whereas the DNA furnished D and trimming. The sample comprises 200,000 to 250,000 clones, 82% of which are singletons, and approximately 3.8% rests with the top ten. The count of this clone is one. Trimming took off 0 bases at V and 4 bases at J, with 9 bases between the two ends. The CDR3 sequence is 14 residues long. Germline CDR1 and CDR2: LGHNA and YSLEER.

The receptor was isolated from a woman of 80 years or more with acute or convalescent COVID-19. The chain joins TRBV4-3 to TRBJ1-1, with D tentatively TRBD1 (5 bases). Sequencing was carried out using peripheral blood. The DNA for the CDR3 is TGCGCCAGCAGCCAAGACGCCAGGGTCACTGAAGCTTTCTTT. This gives the protein CASSQDARVTEAFF.